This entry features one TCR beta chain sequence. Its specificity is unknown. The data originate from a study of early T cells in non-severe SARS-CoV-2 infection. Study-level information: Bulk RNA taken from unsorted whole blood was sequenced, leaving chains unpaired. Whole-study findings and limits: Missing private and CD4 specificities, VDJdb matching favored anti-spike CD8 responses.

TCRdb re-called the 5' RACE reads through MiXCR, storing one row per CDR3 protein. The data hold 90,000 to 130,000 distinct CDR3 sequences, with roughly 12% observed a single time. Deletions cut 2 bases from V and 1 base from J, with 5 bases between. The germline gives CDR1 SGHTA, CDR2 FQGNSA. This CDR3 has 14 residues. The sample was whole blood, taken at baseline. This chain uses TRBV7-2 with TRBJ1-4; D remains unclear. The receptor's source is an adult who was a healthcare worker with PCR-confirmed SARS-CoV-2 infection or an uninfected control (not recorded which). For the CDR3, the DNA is TGTGCCAGCAGCTTATCAGGAACTAATGAAAAACTGTTTTTT. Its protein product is CASSLSGTNEKLFF.